The 2 T cell receptor beta chains listed next were all sequenced from one sample in a study of CD8 T cells in Susac syndrome. About 0.5 to 1 ug RNA was reverse transcribed with random hexamers. TCRdb recomputed calls from the immunoSEQ multiplex PCR reads with MiXCR, one row per CDR3 protein. Of about 200,000 distinct CDR3 sequences in the sample, 90% to 95% are singletons; the top ten hold approximately 0.1%. Sequenced material: CD4+ T cells from PBMCs. Receptor source: a human donor in good health.

This clonotype was observed once. V usage is TRBV29-1 and J usage is TRBJ2-5, with D perhaps TRBD1 or TRBD2 (6 bases each). V lost 6 bases and J lost 4, with 15 bases in between. Germline assignment: CDR1 SQVTM and CDR2 ANQGSEA. The CDR3 contains 13 residues. The CDR3 protein is CSVGGGSAETQYF. The CDR3 DNA follows: TGCAGCGTGGGGGGCGGAAGCGCAGAGACCCAGTACTTC.

The chain joins TRBV5-1 to TRBJ2-5, with D possibly being TRBD2 (6 bases). Germline CDR1 SGHRS, CDR2 YFSETQ. This CDR3 is built from 14 residues. V was pared by 4 bases and J by 1 base, with 11 bases between. The CDR3 sequence is CASSPGGVQETQYF. In nucleotides, the CDR3 is TGCGCCAGCAGCCCTGGAGGGGTCCAAGAGACCCAGTACTTC. The complete variable domain, with remaining parts taken from reference TRBV5-1 and TRBJ2-5, reads KAGVTQTPRYLIKTRGQQVTLSCSPISGHRSVSWYQQTPGQGLQFLFEYFSETQRNKGNFPGRFSGRQFSNSRSEMNVSTLELGDSALYLCASSPGGVQETQYFGPGTRLLVL.